This T cell receptor beta chain comes out of a study of T cells expressing NK-cell markers. Study-wide findings and caveats: Whether expanded NKG2C+ T cell clones were HCMV specific stayed uncertain. Dominant NKG2C+ clonotype frequencies of roughly 1.0-8% of CD8+ T cells were measured in several donors.

Synthesis of TCR beta cDNA relied on 5'RACE template switching carrying UMIs. TCRdb re-called the 5' RACE reads, yielding one record per CDR3 amino acid sequence without DNA. The sample's table shows 300,000 to 500,000 distinct CDR3 sequences. CDR3 length: 15 amino acids. From germline, CDR1 is SGHRS and CDR2 YFSETQ. As for this clonotype: Its antigen remains unidentified.

Sequencing was done on a sample of blood T cells: a sorted CD56 or NKG2C T cell subset, CD4+ or CD8+ T cells, or bulk PBMC T cells (not recorded which). The chain couples TRBV5-1 to TRBJ2-7; TCRdb proposes TRBD1, but this gene call is untestable without DNA. The receptor was isolated from a woman in her 50s in good health. CDR3 region: CASSIWDRSSYEQYF.